This passage covers 6 T cell receptor beta chains from one sample sequenced in a study of cytomegalovirus exposure and HLA in healthy donors. TCRdb's table, derived via immunoSEQ multiplex PCR, lists solely in-frame clones and lacks some. The top ten clones hold around 1.5% of a sample with under 75,000 clones, 97% of them seen once. The material sequenced was PBMCs. These receptors were collected from a woman between 18 and 29 years old in good health and CMV-seropositive.

The chain carries TRBV28 and TRBJ2-2; 10 bases line up with TRBD2. Germline CDR1 MDHEN, CDR2 SYDVKM. V lost 7 bases and J lost 8; bases outside the gene matches: 16. The CDR3 runs to 17 residues. The CDR3 region is CASTSLRSGRLGGELFF. The CDR3 nucleotides are TGTGCCAGCACCTCCTTGCGTAGCGGGAGGTTAGGTGGGGAGCTGTTTTTT.

This sequence joins TRBV29-1 and TRBJ1-1, with D unclear. Germline CDR1 and CDR2: SQVTM and ANQGSEA. There are 11 residues in the CDR3. Deletions cut 4 bases from V and 10 bases from J, with 13 bases between. CDR3 nucleotides: TGCAGCGTTGGCAACGGGATGGGAGCTTTCTTT. This translates into CSVGNGMGAFF.

The chain uses TRBV6-5 and TRBJ2-3, with TRBD2 matching 12 bases. After removal of 5 bases from V and 6 bases from J, the junction contained 6 bases not matched to a gene. The CDR3 has 15 residues. Germline values: CDR1 MNHEY, CDR2 SVGAGI. The CDR3 loop is CASSVRLAGEDTQYF. The CDR3 bases are TGTGCCAGCAGTGTCCGACTAGCGGGAGAGGATACGCAGTATTTT.

The V call is TRBV18, the J call TRBJ2-3, with D possibly being TRBD1 (5 bases). The germline CDR1 and CDR2 sequences are KGHSH and LQKENI. V was trimmed by 5 bases and J by 3 bases, leaving 15 bases between them. The CDR3 consists of 15 residues. CDR3 sequence reads: CASSYSVAGTDTQYF. CDR3 nucleotide sequence: TGTGCCAGCTCATACAGCGTCGCAGGGACAGATACGCAGTATTTT.

The chain employs TRBV2 and TRBJ2-7, with 7 bases identical to TRBD1. In germline, CDR1 is SNHLY, CDR2 FYNNEI. The CDR3 sequence is 13 residues long. V lost 6 bases to trimming and J lost 3 bases; unmatched junction nucleotides: 5. CDR3 DNA sequence: TGTGCCAGCAGGCAGGGGGTGAACTACGAGCAGTACTTC. This gives the protein CASRQGVNYEQYF.

This clone occurred once. The gene calls are TRBV27 and TRBJ2-2, with 9 bases that match TRBD1. CDR1 is MNHEY and CDR2 is SMNVEV in the germline V gene (reference sequence). Unmatched junction bases numbered 1, after V lost 1 base and J lost 1 base. The CDR3 length is 16 residues. CDR3 residues: CASSLLGQGNTGELFF. The CDR3 DNA reads as TGTGCCAGCAGTTTATTGGGACAGGGGAACACCGGGGAGCTGTTTTTT.